This T cell receptor beta chain was sequenced in a study of blood T cell repertoires in COVID-19. Study context: Samples of COVID-19 (acute and convalescent) were obtained from the United States, Italy and Spain.

Assay used: immunoSEQ multiplex PCR; TCRdb lists only in-frame clones, some missing. The sample carries about 70,000 clones, around 85% recorded once. Trimming left V 0 bases short and J 4 bases short, with 11 bases between. CDR1 and CDR2 (germline): MNHEY, SMNVEV (reference sequence). CDR3 size: 15 residues. The genes are TRBV27 and TRBJ2-3; D is perhaps TRBD2 (5 bases). The TCR was taken from a woman aged 80 or over with active or convalescent COVID-19. Input material: peripheral blood. The CDR3 spells CASSLSRARADTQYF. The CDR3 DNA reads as TGTGCCAGCAGTTTATCGAGGGCTAGGGCAGATACGCAGTATTTT.